This is a list of T cell receptor beta chains from one sample in a study of blood T cell repertoires in COVID-19. Clones were sequenced by immunoSEQ multiplex PCR, and TCRdb holds only the in-frame ones, with some missing. Among approximately 430,000 clones listed, approximately 90% were seen once. The sample consisted of peripheral blood. The receptors were sampled from a woman in her thirties with active or convalescent COVID-19. The CDR3 runs from the conserved cysteine through the conserved F or W. The order of the fields is V gene, clone size, CDR3 length, D gene, J gene, CDR3 protein, CDR3 DNA. D genes are given only for firm matches. Clone size is not always given. Where it is, it says once, few, many or a class for expanded clones.

v_gene: TRBV23-1; abundance: few; len: 17; d_gene: NA; j_gene: TRBJ1-6; CDR3aa: CASSPSPDSSYNSPLHF; CDR3nt: TGCGCCAGCAGTCCCTCCCCCGACAGCTCCTATAATTCACCCCTCCACTTT
v_gene: TRBV27; abundance: once; len: 15; d_gene: NA; j_gene: TRBJ1-2; CDR3aa: CASSSPGGGNYGYTF; CDR3nt: TGTGCCAGCAGTTCCCCGGGGGGGGGAAACTATGGCTACACCTTC
v_gene: TRBV5-5; abundance: NA; len: 15; d_gene: TRBD1; j_gene: TRBJ1-4; CDR3aa: CASTNNGQVNEKLFF; CDR3nt: TGTGCCAGCACCAACAACGGACAGGTTAATGAAAAACTGTTTTTT
v_gene: TRBV29-1; abundance: NA; len: 14; d_gene: NA; j_gene: TRBJ1-3; CDR3aa: CSTKGGSSGNTIYF; CDR3nt: TGCAGCACAAAAGGGGGAAGCTCTGGAAACACCATATATTTT
v_gene: TRBV5-1; abundance: NA; len: 16; d_gene: TRBD2; j_gene: TRBJ2-1; CDR3aa: CASSLDLAAGYNEQFF; CDR3nt: TGCGCCAGCAGCTTGGATTTAGCAGCGGGATACAATGAGCAGTTCTTC
v_gene: TRBV7-8; abundance: few; len: 17; d_gene: NA; j_gene: TRBJ2-2; CDR3aa: CASSLGIRGAVTGELFF; CDR3nt: TGTGCCAGCAGCTTAGGGATACGGGGGGCGGTCACCGGGGAGCTGTTTTTT
v_gene: TRBV7-2; abundance: NA; len: 17; d_gene: TRBD2; j_gene: TRBJ2-1; CDR3aa: CASSTGLAGGPKNEQFF; CDR3nt: TGTGCCAGCAGCACCGGACTAGCGGGAGGGCCTAAGAATGAGCAGTTCTTC
v_gene: TRBV7-7; abundance: NA; len: 16; d_gene: TRBD2; j_gene: TRBJ2-1; CDR3aa: CASSRTSGRSYNEQFF; CDR3nt: TGTGCCAGCAGCCGGACTAGCGGGAGGTCCTACAATGAGCAGTTCTTC
v_gene: TRBV5-4; abundance: NA; len: 14; d_gene: NA; j_gene: TRBJ1-1; CDR3aa: CASSLPGINTEAFF; CDR3nt: TGTGCCAGCAGCTTACCGGGGATTAACACTGAAGCTTTCTTT
v_gene: TRBV11-1; abundance: NA; len: 13; d_gene: NA; j_gene: TRBJ2-5; CDR3aa: CASSLVGAGTQYF; CDR3nt: TGTGCCAGCAGCTTGGTTGGGGCGGGAACCCAGTACTTC
v_gene: TRBV6-5; abundance: NA; len: 15; d_gene: TRBD2; j_gene: TRBJ2-1; CDR3aa: CASSRSSGRYNEQFF; CDR3nt: TGTGCCAGCAGTAGGTCTAGCGGTCGCTACAATGAGCAGTTCTTC
v_gene: TRBV2; abundance: NA; len: 12; d_gene: NA; j_gene: TRBJ1-2; CDR3aa: CASSGRIYGYTF; CDR3nt: TGTGCCAGCAGCGGCAGGATCTATGGCTACACCTTC
v_gene: TRBV27; abundance: NA; len: 15; d_gene: TRBD1; j_gene: TRBJ1-2; CDR3aa: CASSPYSGTAYGYTF; CDR3nt: TGTGCCAGCAGTCCGTACTCCGGGACAGCCTATGGCTACACCTTC
v_gene: TRBV30; abundance: NA; len: 13; d_gene: NA; j_gene: TRBJ1-6; CDR3aa: CAWSPLSNSPLHF; CDR3nt: TGTGCCTGGAGCCCCCTGAGTAATTCACCCCTCCACTTT
v_gene: TRBV6-5; abundance: NA; len: 15; d_gene: TRBD1; j_gene: TRBJ1-1; CDR3aa: CASSSMQGVNTEAFF; CDR3nt: TGTGCCAGCAGTTCCATGCAGGGGGTGAACACTGAAGCTTTCTTT
v_gene: TRBV5-4; abundance: NA; len: 16; d_gene: TRBD2; j_gene: TRBJ2-1; CDR3aa: CASSFLLAGVDNEQFF; CDR3nt: TGTGCCAGCAGCTTTCTACTAGCGGGGGTAGACAATGAGCAGTTCTTC
v_gene: TRBV4-1; abundance: NA; len: 16; d_gene: NA; j_gene: TRBJ2-7; CDR3aa: CASSPTLAEISYEQYF; CDR3nt: TGCGCCAGCAGCCCAACCTTAGCGGAGATCTCCTACGAGCAGTACTTC
v_gene: TRBV29-1; abundance: NA; len: 13; d_gene: NA; j_gene: TRBJ1-1; CDR3aa: CSVDRGQNTEAFF; CDR3nt: TGCAGCGTTGATCGAGGACAGAACACTGAAGCTTTCTTT
v_gene: TRBV15; abundance: NA; len: 12; d_gene: NA; j_gene: TRBJ2-2; CDR3aa: CATSVRTGELFF; CDR3nt: TGTGCCACCAGCGTCAGGACCGGGGAGCTGTTTTTT
v_gene: TRBV18; abundance: NA; len: 15; d_gene: NA; j_gene: TRBJ1-1; CDR3aa: CASSPRGGPDTEAFF; CDR3nt: TGTGCCAGCTCACCCCGTGGGGGCCCGGACACTGAAGCTTTCTTT
v_gene: TRBV6-5; abundance: NA; len: 13; d_gene: TRBD1; j_gene: TRBJ1-1; CDR3aa: CASQGQGTTEAFF; CDR3nt: TGTGCCAGCCAGGGACAGGGGACCACTGAAGCTTTCTTT
v_gene: TRBV6-6; abundance: NA; len: 15; d_gene: NA; j_gene: TRBJ2-7; CDR3aa: CASSYHSDRSYEQYF; CDR3nt: TGTGCCAGCAGTTACCACAGCGACAGATCCTACGAGCAGTACTTC
v_gene: TRBV6-1; abundance: NA; len: 15; d_gene: TRBD2; j_gene: TRBJ2-7; CDR3aa: CASSEPLSGSYEQYF; CDR3nt: TGTGCCAGCAGTGAACCGCTTAGCGGGAGCTACGAGCAGTACTTC
v_gene: TRBV6-1; abundance: NA; len: 12; d_gene: NA; j_gene: TRBJ2-7; CDR3aa: CASSDSSYEQYF; CDR3nt: TGTGCCAGCAGTGACAGCTCCTACGAGCAGTACTTC
v_gene: TRBV19; abundance: NA; len: 14; d_gene: TRBD1; j_gene: TRBJ1-2; CDR3aa: CASSIGTGVYGYTF; CDR3nt: TGTGCCAGTAGTATCGGAACAGGGGTCTATGGCTACACCTTC
v_gene: TRBV6-6; abundance: NA; len: 16; d_gene: TRBD1; j_gene: TRBJ1-2; CDR3aa: CASSLEGQGFGHGYTF; CDR3nt: TGTGCCAGCAGTCTTGAAGGACAGGGCTTTGGACATGGCTACACCTTC
v_gene: TRBV20-1; abundance: NA; len: 14; d_gene: NA; j_gene: TRBJ1-5; CDR3aa: CSASPDTGAQPQHF; CDR3nt: TGCAGTGCTAGTCCCGACACTGGCGCTCAGCCCCAGCATTTT
v_gene: TRBV10-3; abundance: NA; len: 15; d_gene: TRBD1; j_gene: TRBJ1-1; CDR3aa: CATQWRDRGQTEAFF; CDR3nt: TGTGCCACCCAGTGGCGAGACAGGGGGCAGACTGAAGCTTTCTTT
v_gene: TRBV2; abundance: once; len: 16; d_gene: NA; j_gene: TRBJ2-5; CDR3aa: CASSEDRTTRQETQYF; CDR3nt: TGTGCCAGCAGTGAAGATCGGACTACCCGTCAAGAGACCCAGTACTTC
v_gene: TRBV5-1; abundance: NA; len: 15; d_gene: NA; j_gene: TRBJ2-5; CDR3aa: CASSLTGQGQETQYF; CDR3nt: TGCGCCAGCAGCTTGACCGGACAAGGCCAAGAGACCCAGTACTTC
v_gene: TRBV6-5; abundance: few; len: 15; d_gene: NA; j_gene: TRBJ1-4; CDR3aa: CASSYSRSGGEKLFF; CDR3nt: TGTGCCAGCAGTTACTCGAGGTCTGGGGGGGAAAAACTGTTTTTT
v_gene: TRBV10-2; abundance: NA; len: 15; d_gene: NA; j_gene: TRBJ1-1; CDR3aa: CASSGPRGQGTEAFF; CDR3nt: TGCGCCAGCAGTGGGCCCAGGGGCCAGGGCACTGAAGCTTTCTTT
v_gene: TRBV19; abundance: NA; len: 13; d_gene: NA; j_gene: TRBJ1-1; CDR3aa: CASSQGEDTEAFF; CDR3nt: TGTGCCAGTAGTCAGGGTGAAGACACTGAAGCTTTCTTT
v_gene: TRBV7-9; abundance: NA; len: 15; d_gene: TRBD1; j_gene: TRBJ2-3; CDR3aa: CASSRDRGKTDTQYF; CDR3nt: TGTGCCAGCAGCAGGGACAGGGGGAAGACAGATACGCAGTATTTT
v_gene: TRBV6-1; abundance: NA; len: 13; d_gene: NA; j_gene: TRBJ2-7; CDR3aa: CASSEAMEGEQYF; CDR3nt: TGTGCCAGCAGTGAAGCGATGGAGGGCGAGCAGTACTTC
v_gene: TRBV7-9; abundance: NA; len: 13; d_gene: NA; j_gene: TRBJ1-2; CDR3aa: CASSLDINYGYTF; CDR3nt: TGTGCCAGCAGCTTAGATATTAACTATGGCTACACCTTC
v_gene: TRBV23-1; abundance: NA; len: 18; d_gene: TRBD1; j_gene: TRBJ1-3; CDR3aa: CARDPGQGFSDSGNTIYF; CDR3nt: TGCGCCAGGGACCCGGGACAGGGGTTCTCGGACTCTGGAAACACCATATATTTT
v_gene: TRBV12-3/TRBV12-4; abundance: NA; len: 12; d_gene: TRBD1; j_gene: TRBJ1-5; CDR3aa: CASKGGLQPQHF; CDR3nt: TGTGCCAGCAAAGGGGGCCTTCAGCCCCAGCATTTT
v_gene: TRBV10-3; abundance: NA; len: 15; d_gene: NA; j_gene: TRBJ2-7; CDR3aa: CAISEEPRGSYEQYF; CDR3nt: TGTGCCATCAGTGAAGAACCCAGGGGATCCTACGAGCAGTACTTC
v_gene: TRBV4-2; abundance: few; len: 16; d_gene: TRBD1; j_gene: TRBJ1-2; CDR3aa: CASSLPGQGADYGYTF; CDR3nt: TGTGCCAGCAGCCTACCGGGACAGGGGGCCGACTATGGCTACACCTTC
v_gene: TRBV21-1; abundance: NA; len: 15; d_gene: NA; j_gene: TRBJ1-2; CDR3aa: CASSRRGQANYGYTF; CDR3nt: TGTGCCAGCAGCAGGAGGGGGCAGGCTAACTATGGCTACACCTTC
v_gene: TRBV19; abundance: NA; len: 16; d_gene: TRBD1; j_gene: TRBJ1-3; CDR3aa: CASTNDIGTEGNTIYF; CDR3nt: TGTGCCAGTACCAACGACATAGGGACAGAGGGAAACACCATATATTTT
v_gene: TRBV3-1/TRBV3-2; abundance: NA; len: 19; d_gene: TRBD1; j_gene: TRBJ2-1; CDR3aa: CASSQDLVFGTASYNEQFF; CDR3nt: TGTGCCAGCAGCCAAGATCTTGTGTTCGGGACAGCCTCCTACAATGAGCAGTTCTTC
v_gene: TRBV12-3/TRBV12-4; abundance: NA; len: 13; d_gene: NA; j_gene: TRBJ1-2; CDR3aa: CASSRGLHYGYTF; CDR3nt: TGTGCCAGCAGCAGGGGTCTACACTATGGCTACACCTTC
v_gene: TRBV5-4; abundance: NA; len: 14; d_gene: NA; j_gene: TRBJ2-3; CDR3aa: CASSLEQGNGPQYF; CDR3nt: TGTGCCAGCAGCTTGGAACAGGGTAACGGTCCGCAGTATTTT
v_gene: TRBV4-1; abundance: NA; len: 16; d_gene: NA; j_gene: TRBJ1-1; CDR3aa: CASSHAGTSTGTEAFF; CDR3nt: TGCGCCAGCAGCCATGCAGGGACAAGTACCGGAACTGAAGCTTTCTTT
v_gene: TRBV19; abundance: NA; len: 14; d_gene: NA; j_gene: TRBJ2-7; CDR3aa: CASSMRGSIYEQYF; CDR3nt: TGTGCCAGTAGTATGAGAGGGAGTATCTACGAGCAGTACTTC
v_gene: TRBV13; abundance: NA; len: 16; d_gene: NA; j_gene: TRBJ2-3; CDR3aa: CASSLGVGVTADTQYF; CDR3nt: TGTGCCAGCAGCTTAGGAGTGGGAGTGACGGCAGATACGCAGTATTTT
v_gene: TRBV2; abundance: once; len: 17; d_gene: NA; j_gene: TRBJ2-1; CDR3aa: CASSDLKRAISYNEQFF; CDR3nt: TGTGCCAGCAGTGACCTAAAGCGGGCCATCTCCTACAATGAGCAGTTCTTC
v_gene: TRBV7-2; abundance: NA; len: 14; d_gene: NA; j_gene: TRBJ1-1; CDR3aa: CASSLAGGGTEAFF; CDR3nt: TGTGCCAGCAGCTTAGCAGGGGGTGGCACTGAAGCTTTCTTT
v_gene: TRBV6-4; abundance: NA; len: 15; d_gene: TRBD1; j_gene: TRBJ1-2; CDR3aa: CASSERTGVSGGYTF; CDR3nt: TGTGCCAGCAGTGAGCGGACAGGGGTTAGCGGTGGCTACACCTTC